Detailed here is one T cell receptor beta chain. The sample comes from a study of CD8 T cells in ankylosing spondylitis. One entry per CDR3 protein, called by TCRdb with MiXCR from the 5' RACE reads. The table shows about 150,000 distinct CDR3 sequences, with around 45% occurring only once. CDR3 length: 13 residues. CDR1 MNHNS and CDR2 SASEGT come from the germline V gene. V lost 6 bases to trimming and J lost 0 bases, with 9 bases between them. The rearrangement uses TRBV6-1 and TRBJ2-7; no firm D call. Input material: synovial fluid, either unsorted or a sorted T cell fraction (not recorded which). The origin of this receptor is a male donor with ankylosing spondylitis. The CDR3 sequence is CASRRRLSYEQYF. DNA for the CDR3: TGTGCCAGCAGACGGCGGCTCTCCTACGAGCAGTACTTC.